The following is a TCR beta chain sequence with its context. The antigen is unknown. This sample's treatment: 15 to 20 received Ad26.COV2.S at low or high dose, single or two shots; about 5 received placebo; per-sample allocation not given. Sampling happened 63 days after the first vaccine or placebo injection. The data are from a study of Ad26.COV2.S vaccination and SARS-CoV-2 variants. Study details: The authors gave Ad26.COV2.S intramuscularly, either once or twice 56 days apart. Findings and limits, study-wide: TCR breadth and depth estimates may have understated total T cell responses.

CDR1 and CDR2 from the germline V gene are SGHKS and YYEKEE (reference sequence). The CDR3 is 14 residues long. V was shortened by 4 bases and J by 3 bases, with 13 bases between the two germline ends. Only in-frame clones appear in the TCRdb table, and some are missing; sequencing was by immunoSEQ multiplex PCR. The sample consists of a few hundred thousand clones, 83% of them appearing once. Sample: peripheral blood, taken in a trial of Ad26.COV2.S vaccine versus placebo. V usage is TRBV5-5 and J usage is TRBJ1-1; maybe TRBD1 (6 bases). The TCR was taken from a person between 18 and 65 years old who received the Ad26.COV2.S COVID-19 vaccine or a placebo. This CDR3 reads CASSHFGGDTEAFF. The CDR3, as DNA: TGTGCCAGCAGCCACTTCGGGGGCGACACTGAAGCTTTCTTT.